This paragraph covers one TCR beta chain sequence. Repertoires were generated with immunoSEQ multiplex PCR, while TCRdb's copy carries only in-frame clones and drops some. The sample holds 90,000 or so clones, about 91% seen once. The V and J ends lost 0 bases and 3 bases respectively, with 18 bases between them. This CDR3 has 17 residues. CDR1 and CDR2 (germline): SGHRS, YFSETQ. The source of the sample is a study of T cells in localized non-small cell lung cancer. This TCR derives from a man aged 35 to 69 with stage I squamous cell lung carcinoma. Material: peripheral blood, obtained before any cancer treatment. The chain employs TRBV5-1 and TRBJ2-5; tentatively, D is TRBD1 (7 bases). The CDR3 DNA reads TGCGCCAGCAGCTTGGCCTTAGAGTCAGGGGGGAAAGAGACCCAGTACTTC. Its translation is CASSLALESGGKETQYF.